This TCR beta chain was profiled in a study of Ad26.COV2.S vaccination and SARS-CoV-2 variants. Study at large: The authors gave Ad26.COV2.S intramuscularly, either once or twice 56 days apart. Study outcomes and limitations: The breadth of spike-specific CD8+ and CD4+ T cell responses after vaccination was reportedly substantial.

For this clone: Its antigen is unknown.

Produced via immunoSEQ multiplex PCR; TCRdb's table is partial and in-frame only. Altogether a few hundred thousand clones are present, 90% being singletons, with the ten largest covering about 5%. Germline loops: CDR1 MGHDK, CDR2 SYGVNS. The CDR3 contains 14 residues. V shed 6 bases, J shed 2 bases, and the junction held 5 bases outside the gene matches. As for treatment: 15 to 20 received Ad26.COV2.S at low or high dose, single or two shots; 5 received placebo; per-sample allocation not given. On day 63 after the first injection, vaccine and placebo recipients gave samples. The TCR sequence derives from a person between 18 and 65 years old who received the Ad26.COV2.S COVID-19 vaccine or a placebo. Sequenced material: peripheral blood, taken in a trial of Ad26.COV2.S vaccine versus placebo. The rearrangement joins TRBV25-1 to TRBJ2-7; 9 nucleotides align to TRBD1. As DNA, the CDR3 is TGTGCCAGCAGCCCTGACAGGGGGGCCTACGAGCAGTACTTC. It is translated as CASSPDRGAYEQYF.